Below are 2 T cell receptor beta chains sequenced from a single sample in a study of T cells in Graves' hyperthyroidism and ophthalmopathy. It was RNA transcripts that yielded the amplified TCR beta CDR3 regions. RT-PCR in the first round (using the HTBI primer set) targeted the TCR CDR3. TCRdb re-derived calls from the multiplex PCR reads in MiXCR, one entry per CDR3 protein. The sample holds 300,000 to 450,000 distinct CDR3 sequences, approximately 14% seen once. The sample consisted of blood. All receptors come from a woman aged 60-75 years with Graves' hyperthyroidism.

A few counts support this clonotype. The rearrangement links TRBV7-6 to TRBJ2-7; tentative D call: TRBD2 (5 bases). Germline assignment: CDR1 SGHVS and CDR2 FNYEAQ. V lost 1 base and J lost 4, with 11 bases in between. This CDR3 contains 14 residues. The CDR3 spells CASSLGGQRYEQYF. As DNA, the CDR3 is TGTGCCAGCAGCTTAGGTGGGCAGCGGTACGAGCAGTACTTC.

This clonotype was seen only a few times. The chain employs TRBV4-2 and TRBJ2-5; 13 bases match TRBD2. CDR1 and CDR2 (germline): LGHNA, YNFKEQ. This CDR3 contains 16 residues. The ends lost 5 bases at V and 2 bases at J; junction bases unmatched: 5. The CDR3 DNA reads as TGTGCCAGCAGCACGGGACTAGCGGGACCACAAGAGACCCAGTACTTC. Translated, it gives CASSTGLAGPQETQYF.